The rows below give T cell receptor beta chains drawn from one sample of a study of shared clonotypes between healthy human individuals. Measured with immunoSEQ multiplex PCR; TCRdb has only the in-frame clones, and not every one. Among 2 million to 2.5 million clones listed, approximately 93% were seen once. Sequenced sample: naive CD4+ T cells from PBMCs. These receptors were obtained from a man in his late teens or twenties in good health. Some clones in this sample may be carry-over from other donors' samples. The CDR3 runs from the conserved cysteine through the conserved F or W. Fields, in order: D gene, clone size, J gene, V gene, CDR3 protein, CDR3 DNA. D genes are given only for firm matches. Size values are once, few and many counts, or a class for expanded clones, and some rows have none.

d_gene: NA; abundance: NA; j_gene: TRBJ2-3; v_gene: TRBV7-8; CDR3aa: CASSLSQGLRVADTQYF; CDR3nt: TGTGCCAGCAGCCTAAGCCAGGGTCTTCGCGTTGCAGATACGCAGTATTTT
d_gene: NA; abundance: NA; j_gene: TRBJ2-3; v_gene: TRBV5-1; CDR3aa: CASSRESGTDTQYF; CDR3nt: TGCGCCAGCAGTAGGGAGTCGGGCACAGATACGCAGTATTTT
d_gene: TRBD2; abundance: once; j_gene: TRBJ2-1; v_gene: TRBV25-1; CDR3aa: CASSPRAGTTSYNEQFF; CDR3nt: TGTGCCAGCAGCCCTCGGGCAGGGACTACCTCCTACAATGAGCAGTTCTTC
d_gene: NA; abundance: NA; j_gene: TRBJ2-3; v_gene: TRBV5-4; CDR3aa: CASSGGPQAVVTDTQYF; CDR3nt: TGTGCCAGCAGCGGGGGGCCTCAGGCGGTGGTTACAGATACGCAGTATTTT
d_gene: TRBD1; abundance: NA; j_gene: TRBJ1-3; v_gene: TRBV6-5; CDR3aa: CASSLGQGAGNTIYF; CDR3nt: TGTGCCAGCAGCCTGGGACAGGGGGCTGGAAACACCATATATTTT
d_gene: TRBD2; abundance: NA; j_gene: TRBJ2-3; v_gene: TRBV9; CDR3aa: CASSVSGSENTQYF; CDR3nt: TGTGCCAGCAGCGTTAGCGGGAGTGAGAATACGCAGTATTTT
d_gene: NA; abundance: NA; j_gene: TRBJ2-2; v_gene: TRBV6-5; CDR3aa: CASSYWGAQTGELFF; CDR3nt: TGTGCCAGCAGTTACTGGGGGGCGCAAACCGGGGAGCTGTTTTTT
d_gene: NA; abundance: NA; j_gene: TRBJ1-1; v_gene: TRBV10-3; CDR3aa: CAISGIMNTEAFF; CDR3nt: TGTGCCATCAGTGGGATCATGAACACTGAAGCTTTCTTT
d_gene: NA; abundance: NA; j_gene: TRBJ2-2; v_gene: TRBV5-1; CDR3aa: CASSLRPNTGELFF; CDR3nt: TGCGCCAGCAGCTTACGGCCGAACACCGGGGAGCTGTTTTTT
d_gene: TRBD1; abundance: NA; j_gene: TRBJ1-2; v_gene: TRBV4-1; CDR3aa: CASSHTDRDEAGYTF; CDR3nt: TGCGCCAGCAGCCATACGGACAGGGATGAGGCTGGCTACACCTTC
d_gene: NA; abundance: NA; j_gene: TRBJ1-3; v_gene: TRBV19; CDR3aa: CASHHLIGVPSGNTIYF; CDR3nt: TGTGCCAGTCACCACCTCATAGGAGTCCCCTCTGGAAACACCATATATTTT
d_gene: TRBD2; abundance: NA; j_gene: TRBJ2-7; v_gene: TRBV28; CDR3aa: CASSQLAASSYEQYF; CDR3nt: TGTGCCAGCAGCCAACTAGCGGCTAGCTCCTACGAGCAGTACTTC
d_gene: NA; abundance: NA; j_gene: TRBJ1-1; v_gene: TRBV9; CDR3aa: CASSVDPGATEAFF; CDR3nt: TGTGCCAGCAGCGTAGACCCGGGTGCGACTGAAGCTTTCTTT
d_gene: TRBD2; abundance: once; j_gene: TRBJ2-7; v_gene: TRBV9; CDR3aa: CASSRDYDSYEQYF; CDR3nt: TGTGCCAGCAGTCGGGACTACGACTCCTACGAGCAGTACTTC
d_gene: TRBD2; abundance: NA; j_gene: TRBJ2-5; v_gene: TRBV7-2; CDR3aa: CASSQGRGIETQYF; CDR3nt: TGTGCCAGCAGCCAAGGGAGGGGCATCGAGACCCAGTACTTC
d_gene: TRBD2; abundance: NA; j_gene: TRBJ2-1; v_gene: TRBV7-8; CDR3aa: CASSSLAGGGNEQFF; CDR3nt: TGTGCCAGCAGCTCCCTAGCGGGAGGTGGTAATGAGCAGTTCTTC